This passage covers 22 T cell receptor beta chains from one sample sequenced in a study of blood T cell repertoires in COVID-19. Data came from immunoSEQ multiplex PCR; TCRdb stores just in-frame clones and leaves some out. Here the sample spans 160,000 or so clones, 80% being singletons. The sequencing input was PBMCs or T cells enriched from blood (not recorded which). The receptors come from a woman aged 55-75 years who had recovered from COVID-19.

V is TRBV7-2 and J is TRBJ2-5; 9 bases map to TRBD2. This CDR3 has 16 residues. V lost 4 bases, J lost 5 bases, and 11 bases stayed unmatched. Germline CDR1 and CDR2: SGHTA and FQGNSA. The CDR3 coding sequence is TGTGCCAGCAGCTCCCCAGGAGGGACTAGCCTGGAGACCCAGTACTTC. It codes for CASSSPGGTSLETQYF.

The chain is built from TRBV9 and TRBJ2-5, with a tentative D call TRBD1 (6 bases). The ends were cut back, 0 bases at V and 2 bases at J, with 11 bases in the middle. The CDR3 consists of 15 residues. CDR1 and CDR2 (germline): SGDLS, YYNGEE. The CDR3 bases are TGTGCCAGCAGCGTAGATGGGACACATCAAGAGACCCAGTACTTC. It encodes CASSVDGTHQETQYF.

The chain recombines TRBV19 with TRBJ2-2, with D perhaps TRBD1 (5 bases). Trimming cost V 3 bases and J 6 bases, with 11 bases left between them. The germline V gene has CDR1 LNHDA and CDR2 SQIVND (reference sequence). This CDR3 is 14 amino acids long. CDR3: CASSIQGLPGELFF. Written as DNA, the CDR3 is TGTGCCAGTAGTATTCAGGGTCTCCCCGGGGAGCTGTTTTTT.

This chain joins TRBV6-4 and TRBJ1-2; D ambiguous. Between the trimmed V and J ends, which lost 0 bases and 6 bases, there was a span of 11 bases. The CDR3 totals 14 residues. CDR1 is MRHNA, CDR2 SNTAGT, per germline. The CDR3 DNA follows: TGTGCCAGCAGTGACTCTCCCGGGATTGATGGCTACACCTTC. Translation: CASSDSPGIDGYTF.

The chain recombines TRBV6-5 with TRBJ2-5; D perhaps matches TRBD2 (6 bases). V lost 10 bases and J lost 5, with 17 bases in between. The length of the CDR3 is 13 residues. Germline V gene lookup returns CDR1 MNHEY and CDR2 SVGAGI. The CDR3 protein is CATRGSGRETQYF. In DNA, the CDR3 is TGTGCCACCCGGGGTAGCGGACGGGAGACCCAGTACTTC.

This clone was seen once. This chain joins TRBV6-5 and TRBJ2-1, with TRBD2 matching over 11 bases. Germline loops: CDR1 MNHEY, CDR2 SVGAGI. With 2 bases clipped from V and 7 bases from J, the junction kept 4 bases outside the gene matches. The CDR3 runs 15 residues. The DNA of the CDR3 is TGTGCCAGCAGTTACCCTAGCGGGGGGTTAAATGAGCAGTTCTTC. Translation gives CASSYPSGGLNEQFF.

CDR3 protein: CASSRNRDRTRETQYF. The CDR3 bases are TGTGCCAGCAGCCGAAACCGGGACAGGACCCGAGAGACCCAGTACTTC. V is TRBV7-6 and J is TRBJ2-5, with 8 bases identical to TRBD1. Unmatched junction bases numbered 12, after V lost 5 bases and J lost 4 bases. CDR3 size: 16 residues. Germline V gives CDR1 SGHVS, CDR2 FNYEAQ.

The chain links TRBV7-2 to TRBJ2-3, with 7 bases lining up with TRBD1. CDR3 size: 15 residues. The V gene's germline CDR1 is SGHTA and CDR2 FQGNSA. The ends lost 1 base at V and 2 bases at J; junction bases unmatched: 3. CDR3 DNA: TGTGCCAGCAGCTTAGGGGACAGAGACACAGATACGCAGTATTTT. Its protein is CASSLGDRDTDTQYF.

This rearrangement joins TRBV5-1 to TRBJ2-5; 10 bases match TRBD2. The CDR3 runs to 15 residues. Losses at the gene ends were 6 bases for V and 5 bases for J; bases not matched to a gene: 10. From germline, CDR1 is SGHRS and CDR2 YFSETQ. The CDR3 region is CASKELAGLWETQYF. The CDR3, as DNA: TGCGCCAGCAAGGAACTAGCGGGGTTATGGGAGACCCAGTACTTC.

The V and J genes are TRBV11-2 and TRBJ2-2; TRBD2 matches 11 bases. Losses at the gene ends were 3 bases for V and 5 bases for J; bases not matched to a gene: 2. The CDR3 sequence is 15 residues long. The germline CDR1 and CDR2 sequences are SGHAT and FQNNGV. CDR3: CASSFLAGGTGELFF. The CDR3 DNA follows: TGTGCCAGCAGCTTTCTAGCGGGGGGAACCGGGGAGCTGTTTTTT.

In its sample, this clone was seen a few times. The V and J genes are TRBV11-2 and TRBJ1-3; the D gene is possibly TRBD1 (5 bases). The germline gives CDR1 SGHAT, CDR2 FQNNGV. The CDR3 loop spans 14 amino acids. Trimming shortened V by 5 bases and J by 4 bases, and 12 bases separated the two germline ends. The CDR3 DNA is TGTGCCAGCAGCCGCGGGGGACCCGGAAACACCATATATTTT. Encoded protein: CASSRGGPGNTIYF.

The chain carries TRBV19 and TRBJ2-7; 9 positions agree with TRBD2. CDR3 length: 14 amino acids. With V trimmed by 4 bases and J by 4 bases, 5 bases remained unmatched. Looked up from germline, CDR1 is LNHDA and CDR2 is SQIVND (reference sequence). The CDR3 DNA follows: TGTGCCAGTAGTAAGAGTAGCGGGGGTTACGAGCAGTACTTC. It translates to CASSKSSGGYEQYF.

This clone was seen a handful of times. The genes are TRBV6-6 and TRBJ1-1, with D possibly being TRBD1 (6 bases). V dropped 4 bases and J dropped 4 bases, with 13 bases sitting between them. The CDR3 runs to 14 residues. Germline V lookup: CDR1 MNHNY, CDR2 SVGAGI (reference sequence). The CDR3 reads CASSWTAEVTEAFF. The CDR3 DNA reads as TGTGCCAGCAGTTGGACAGCGGAGGTCACTGAAGCTTTCTTT.

The J gene is TRBJ1-5, the V gene TRBV19, with 11 nucleotides matching TRBD1. The germline CDR1 and CDR2 sequences are LNHDA and SQIVND (reference sequence). V shed 8 bases and J 6 bases; nucleotides not matched to a gene: 6. This CDR3 spans 14 amino acids. DNA for the CDR3: TGTGCCAGTCAGGACAGGGGGCTTCGTCAGCCCCAGCATTTT. It translates to CASQDRGLRQPQHF.

This chain connects TRBV27 to TRBJ1-5; TRBD1 aligns across 9 bases. CDR1 and CDR2 from the germline V gene are MNHEY and SMNVEV (reference sequence). The CDR3 runs 14 residues. V lost 4 bases to trimming and J lost 6 bases; unmatched junction nucleotides: 4. This CDR3 is CASSWTGEGQPQHF. CDR3 nucleotide sequence: TGTGCCAGCAGTTGGACAGGGGAGGGTCAGCCCCAGCATTTT.

The chain recombines TRBV5-1 with TRBJ2-1; the match to TRBD1 covers 9 bases. The germline V gene encodes CDR1 SGHRS and CDR2 YFSETQ. Trimming took 3 bases from V and 8 from J; bases not matched to a gene: 6. The CDR3 contains 14 residues. The CDR3 protein is CASSSGQGFDEQFF. CDR3 in DNA: TGCGCCAGCAGCTCCGGACAGGGGTTCGATGAGCAGTTCTTC.

V gene TRBV6-5 combines with J gene TRBJ1-6, with 12 bases matching TRBD1. After removal of 6 bases from V and 7 bases from J, the junction contained 4 bases not matched to a gene. The CDR3 length is 15 residues. The germline V gene has CDR1 MNHEY and CDR2 SVGAGI. In nucleotides, the CDR3 is TGTGCCAGCAGGGGACAGGGGGCCCTGAATTCACCCCTCCACTTT. Protein sequence: CASRGQGALNSPLHF.

The rearrangement links TRBV5-6 to TRBJ1-1; D is undetermined. V lost 0 bases and J 2 bases, leaving 17 bases between the germline ends. Germline CDR1 SGHDT, CDR2 YYEEEE. The CDR3 is 17 residues long. The CDR3 is CASSLGFGTIKNTEAFF. CDR3 DNA sequence: TGTGCCAGCAGCTTGGGGTTTGGCACAATAAAAAACACTGAAGCTTTCTTT.

V is TRBV9 and J is TRBJ1-1; D gene unclear. This CDR3 is built from 13 residues. The germline V gene has CDR1 SGDLS and CDR2 YYNGEE. V was trimmed by 3 bases and J by 4 bases, leaving 10 bases between them. The CDR3 reads CASSAWEGTEAFF. CDR3 nucleotide sequence: TGTGCCAGCAGCGCCTGGGAGGGCACTGAAGCTTTCTTT.

This chain connects TRBV5-5 to TRBJ1-1; D is perhaps TRBD1 (6 bases). CDR1 and CDR2 from the germline V gene are SGHKS and YYEKEE (reference sequence). Trimming took off 4 bases at V and 10 bases at J, with 14 bases between the two ends. The CDR3 is 12 residues long. Here the CDR3 reads CASSRDTGSAFF. The CDR3 coding sequence is TGTGCCAGCAGCCGGGACACAGGGTCAGCTTTCTTT. Looking up the rest from reference TRBV5-5 and TRBJ1-1 gives the full variable domain: DAGVTQSPTHLIKTRGQQVTLRCSPISGHKSVSWYQQVLGQGPQFIFQYYEKEERGRGNFPDRFSARQFPNYSSELNVNALLLGDSALYLCASSRDTGSAFFGQGTRLTVV.

The J gene is TRBJ2-5, the V gene TRBV6-4; possible D gene TRBD2, 5 bases. Germline loops: CDR1 MRHNA, CDR2 SNTAGT. The length of the CDR3 is 12 residues. The ends were cut back, 2 bases at V and 7 bases at J, with 8 bases in the middle. This CDR3 reads CASSDAGGTQYF. The CDR3, as DNA: TGTGCCAGCAGTGACGCGGGTGGGACCCAGTACTTC.

CDR3 DNA sequence: TGCGCCAGCAGCCGGGGACACTTGAACGATGGAGCTTTCTTT. The encoded protein is CASSRGHLNDGAFF. The chain is built from TRBV4-1 and TRBJ1-1; weak D call: TRBD1 (6 bases). This CDR3 has 14 amino acids. CDR1 is MGHRA, CDR2 YSYEKL, per germline. The ends were cut back, 4 bases at V and 10 bases at J, with 19 bases in the middle.